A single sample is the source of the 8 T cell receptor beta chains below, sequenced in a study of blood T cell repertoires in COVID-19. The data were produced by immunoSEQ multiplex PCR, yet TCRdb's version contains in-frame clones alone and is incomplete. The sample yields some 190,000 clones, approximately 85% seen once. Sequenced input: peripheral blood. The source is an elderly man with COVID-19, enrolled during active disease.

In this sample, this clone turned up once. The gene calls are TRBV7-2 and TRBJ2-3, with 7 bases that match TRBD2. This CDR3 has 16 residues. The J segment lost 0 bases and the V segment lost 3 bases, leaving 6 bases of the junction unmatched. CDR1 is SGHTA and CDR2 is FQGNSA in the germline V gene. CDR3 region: CASSFGGDRSTDTQYF. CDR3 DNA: TGTGCCAGCAGCTTTGGGGGGGACCGTAGCACAGATACGCAGTATTTT.

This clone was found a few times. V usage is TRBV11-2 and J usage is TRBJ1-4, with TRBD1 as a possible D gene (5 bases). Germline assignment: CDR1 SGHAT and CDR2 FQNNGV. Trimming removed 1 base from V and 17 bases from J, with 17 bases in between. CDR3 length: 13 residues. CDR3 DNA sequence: TGTGCCAGCAGCTTAGTCCGGCAGGGCGCATCATTTTTT. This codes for CASSLVRQGASFF.

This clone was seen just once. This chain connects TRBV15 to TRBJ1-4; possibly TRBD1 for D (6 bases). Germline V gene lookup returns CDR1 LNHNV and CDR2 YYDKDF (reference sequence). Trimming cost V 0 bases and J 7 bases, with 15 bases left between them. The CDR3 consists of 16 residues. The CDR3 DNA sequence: TGTGCCACCAGCAGAGATTCGGGCAGGGGAAGTGAAAAACTGTTTTTT. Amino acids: CATSRDSGRGSEKLFF.

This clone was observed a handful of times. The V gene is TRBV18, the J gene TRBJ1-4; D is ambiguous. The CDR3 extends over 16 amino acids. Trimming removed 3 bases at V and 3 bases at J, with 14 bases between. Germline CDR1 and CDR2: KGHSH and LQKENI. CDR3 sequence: CASSPNSPRSNEKLFF. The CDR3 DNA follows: TGTGCCAGCTCACCGAACAGCCCTCGATCTAATGAAAAACTGTTTTTT.

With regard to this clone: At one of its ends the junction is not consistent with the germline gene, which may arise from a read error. CDR3 DNA: TGTGCCAGCAGCCCCCAGGGGGGCCCACCACTCCCCTTC. Translating it yields CASSPQGGPPLPF. This chain uses TRBV7-2 with TRBJ1-2, with 7 bases that match TRBD1. The CDR3 loop spans 13 amino acids. The germline V gene has CDR1 SGHTA and CDR2 FQGNSA.

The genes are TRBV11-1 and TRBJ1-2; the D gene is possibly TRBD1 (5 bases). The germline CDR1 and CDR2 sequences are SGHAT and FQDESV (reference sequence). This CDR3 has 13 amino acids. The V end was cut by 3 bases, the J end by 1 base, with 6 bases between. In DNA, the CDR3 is TGTGCCAGCAGCTTTGACAGTAACTATGGCTACACCTTC. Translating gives CASSFDSNYGYTF.

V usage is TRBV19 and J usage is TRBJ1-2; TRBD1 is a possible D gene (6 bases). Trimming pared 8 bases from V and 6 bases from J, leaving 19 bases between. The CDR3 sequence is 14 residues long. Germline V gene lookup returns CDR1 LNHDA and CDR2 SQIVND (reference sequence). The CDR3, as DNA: TGTGCCAGTGGTGACGGCGGGGGGCGCGATGGCTACACCTTC. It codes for CASGDGGGRDGYTF.

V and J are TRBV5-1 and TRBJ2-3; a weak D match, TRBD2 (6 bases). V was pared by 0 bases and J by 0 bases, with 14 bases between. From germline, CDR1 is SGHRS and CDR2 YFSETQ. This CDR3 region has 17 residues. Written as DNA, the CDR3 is TGCGCCAGCAGCTTGGCGACTTCTAGCGATAGCACAGATACGCAGTATTTT. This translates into CASSLATSSDSTDTQYF.